This TCR beta chain was sequenced during a study of control samples from healthy donors and cancer patients. The CDR3 is made up of 10 amino acids. Germline CDR1 and CDR2: DFQATT and SNEGSKA (reference sequence). V dropped 3 bases and J dropped 4 bases, with 3 bases sitting between them. Clones were read by immunoSEQ multiplex PCR, and TCRdb kept only the in-frame ones, dropping some. The sample has some 120,000 clones; 85% to 95% are singletons. This TCR was sampled from a middle-aged man with head and neck cancer. The chain carries TRBV20-1 and TRBJ2-5; D unclear. Sequenced sample: PBMCs. DNA for the CDR3: TGCAGTGCTAGTCCAGAGACCCAGTACTTC. Protein product: CSASPETQYF.